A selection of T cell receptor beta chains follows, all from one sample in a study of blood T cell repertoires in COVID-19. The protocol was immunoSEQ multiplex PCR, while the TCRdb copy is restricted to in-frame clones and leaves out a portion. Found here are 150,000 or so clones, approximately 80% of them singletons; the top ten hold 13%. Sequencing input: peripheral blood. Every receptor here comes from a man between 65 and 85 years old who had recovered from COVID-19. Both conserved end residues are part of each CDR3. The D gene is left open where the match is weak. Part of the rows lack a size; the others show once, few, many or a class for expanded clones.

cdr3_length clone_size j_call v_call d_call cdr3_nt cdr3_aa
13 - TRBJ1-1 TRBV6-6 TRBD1 TGTGCCAGCAGTTACCAGGGGGCTGGTGAAGCTTTCTTT CASSYQGAGEAFF
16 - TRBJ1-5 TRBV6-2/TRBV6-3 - TGTGCCAGCAGTTACTCGGGCCTTTATAGCAATCAGCCCCAGCATTTT CASSYSGLYSNQPQHF
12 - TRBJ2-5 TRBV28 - TGTGCCAGCAAGAGGGCCCCAGAGACCCAGTACTTC CASKRAPETQYF
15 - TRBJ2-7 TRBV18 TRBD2 TGTGCCAGCTCACCCGCGGGAGGTACCAACTACGAGCAGTACTTC CASSPAGGTNYEQYF
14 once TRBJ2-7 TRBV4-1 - TGCGCCAGCAGCACCAGACTAGATGGCTACGAGCAGTACTTC CASSTRLDGYEQYF
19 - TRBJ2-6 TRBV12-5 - TGTGCTAGTGTCCCCTCGAGGAGCCTCATCCCCCCTGGGGCCAACGTCCTGACTTTC CASVPSRSLIPPGANVLTF
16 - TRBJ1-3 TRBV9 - TGTGCCAGCAGCTTACTGGGGGCCCGCTCTGGAAACACCATATATTTT CASSLLGARSGNTIYF
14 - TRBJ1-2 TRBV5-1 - TGCGCCAGCTCTCCGGGACAAATTGACTATGGCTACACCTTC CASSPGQIDYGYTF
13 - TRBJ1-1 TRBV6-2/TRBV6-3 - TGTGCCAGCAGCTCATTACCAGACACTGAAGCTTTCTTT CASSSLPDTEAFF
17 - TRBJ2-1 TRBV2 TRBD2 TGTGCCAGCAGTGAAGTCCGACTAGCGGGAGAGGCGAATGAGCAGTTCTTC CASSEVRLAGEANEQFF
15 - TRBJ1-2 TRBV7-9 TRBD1 TGTGCCAGCAGCTTAGAGGCAGGGGGAAGGAATGGCTACACCTTC CASSLEAGGRNGYTF
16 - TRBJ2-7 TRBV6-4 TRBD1 TGTGCCAGCAGTGACTGGGTCCACAGGGGATGTGCGGAGCAGTACTTC CASSDWVHRGCAEQYF
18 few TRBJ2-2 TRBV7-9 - TGTGCCAGCAGCTTAGACGTCTTACTCAGGGTTTACACCGGGGAGCTGTTTTTT CASSLDVLLRVYTGELFF
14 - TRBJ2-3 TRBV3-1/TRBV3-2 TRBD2 TGTGCCAGCAGCCTCAGCGGGAGCTCAGATACGCAGTATTTT CASSLSGSSDTQYF
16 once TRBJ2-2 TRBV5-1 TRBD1 TGCGCCAGCAGCTTGGTTGGGACAGGGGATACCGGGGAGCTGTTTTTT CASSLVGTGDTGELFF
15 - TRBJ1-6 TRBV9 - TGTGCCAGCAGCGTAGAACAGGTGATGGGTTCACCCCTCCACTTT CASSVEQVMGSPLHF
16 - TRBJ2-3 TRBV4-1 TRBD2 TGCGCCAGTGGGACTAGCGGACTTTCTAGCACAGATACGCAGTATTTT CASGTSGLSSTDTQYF
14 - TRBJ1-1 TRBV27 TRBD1 TGTGCCAGCAATAGACAGGGACCGAACACTGAAGCTTTCTTT CASNRQGPNTEAFF
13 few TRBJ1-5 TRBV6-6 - TGTGCCAGCAGCAGGACAGTCAATCAGCCCCAGCATTTT CASSRTVNQPQHF
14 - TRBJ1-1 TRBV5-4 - TGTGCCAGCAGCTTGGGGGGACAAACTATTGAAGCTTTCTTT CASSLGGQTIEAFF
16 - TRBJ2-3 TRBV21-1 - TGTGCCAGCAGCATCCCGACTAGCGGGAGTTCAGATACGCAGTATTTT CASSIPTSGSSDTQYF
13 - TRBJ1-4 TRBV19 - TGTGCCAGTAGTACCCCCGACAGGCCGAAACTGTTTTTT CASSTPDRPKLFF
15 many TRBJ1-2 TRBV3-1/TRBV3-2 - TGTGCCAGCAGCCAAGACAGCCAGGGAAGATATGGCTACACCTTC CASSQDSQGRYGYTF
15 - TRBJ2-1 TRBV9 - TGTGCCAGCAGCGCACCCCGGCTAGCCGAGGGTGAGCAGTTCTTC CASSAPRLAEGEQFF
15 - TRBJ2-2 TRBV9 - TGTGCCAGCAGCGTTAGGCAGGGTGGAACCGGGGAGCTGTTTTTT CASSVRQGGTGELFF
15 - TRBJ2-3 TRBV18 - TGTGCCAGCTCTAGTGGGGAGGACAGCACAGATACGCAGTATTTT CASSSGEDSTDTQYF
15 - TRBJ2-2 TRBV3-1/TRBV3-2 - TGTGCCAGCAGCCTCCACGGAGGCTACACCGGGGAGCTGTTTTTT CASSLHGGYTGELFF
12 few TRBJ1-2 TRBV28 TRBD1 TGTGCCAGCAGTACCCCGACAGGGGGCTCCACCTTC CASSTPTGGSTF
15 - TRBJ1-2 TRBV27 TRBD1 TGTGCCAGCAGTTTTCTAGGGACAGAGAGATTAGGCTACACCTTC CASSFLGTERLGYTF
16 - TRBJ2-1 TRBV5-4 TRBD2 TGTGCCAGCGGGCTGGTCGGCGGGAGGGGTGTGAGGGAGCAGTTCTTC CASGLVGGRGVREQFF
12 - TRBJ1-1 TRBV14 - TGTGCCAGCAGCCAAGCGGGAGAGCGGGGCTTCTTT CASSQAGERGFF
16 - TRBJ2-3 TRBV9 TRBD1 TGTGCCAGCAGCGCCACGGGACAGGGTGGGACAGATACGCAGTATTTT CASSATGQGGTDTQYF
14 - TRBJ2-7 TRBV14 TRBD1 TGTGCCAGCAGCCCGGACAGGGAGATCTACGAGCAGTACTTC CASSPDREIYEQYF
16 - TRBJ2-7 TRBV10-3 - TGTGCCATCAGTGAGTCTTTCAGGGAATACTCCTACGAGCAGTACTTC CAISESFREYSYEQYF
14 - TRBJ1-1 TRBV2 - TGTGCCAGCAGTGAGGGGGGTATGAACACTGAAGCTTTCTTT CASSEGGMNTEAFF
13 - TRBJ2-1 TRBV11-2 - TGTGCCAGCAGCTTAGATTTAGCGAATGAGCAGTTCTTC CASSLDLANEQFF
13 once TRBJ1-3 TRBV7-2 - TGTGCCAGCAGCCCCCTCTCTGGAAACACCATATATTTT CASSPLSGNTIYF
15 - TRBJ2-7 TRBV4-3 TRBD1 TGCGCCAGCAGCCAAGCCGACAGGGGGGCCTACGAGCAGTACTTC CASSQADRGAYEQYF
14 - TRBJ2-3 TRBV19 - TGTGCCAGCCTAAACACAGGCGGCGAGGATACGCAGTATTTT CASLNTGGEDTQYF
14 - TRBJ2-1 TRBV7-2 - TGTGCCAGCAGCTTAACACTAGTTGCGAATGAGCAGTTCTTC CASSLTLVANEQFF
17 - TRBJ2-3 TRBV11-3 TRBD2 TGTGCCAGCAGCCTTGGGACTAGCGGAGCTAGCACAGATACGCAGTATTTT CASSLGTSGASTDTQYF
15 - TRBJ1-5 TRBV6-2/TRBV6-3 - TGTGCCAGCAGTTCAGTACAGGGAATACATCAGCCCCAGCATTTT CASSSVQGIHQPQHF
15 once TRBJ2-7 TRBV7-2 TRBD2 TGTGCCAGCAGCCCCACGGGGGGGGAGGCTTACGAGCAGTACTTC CASSPTGGEAYEQYF
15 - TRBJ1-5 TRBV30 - TGTGCCTGGAGTGTCAAGCCCGGTGGCAATCAGCCCCAGCATTTT CAWSVKPGGNQPQHF
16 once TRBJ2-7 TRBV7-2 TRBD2 TGTGCCAGCAGCTTAGCGCCGACTAGCGGGAGTTACGAGCAGTACTTC CASSLAPTSGSYEQYF
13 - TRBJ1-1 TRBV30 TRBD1 TGTGCCTGGAGTATAGGACAGGGAGCTGAAGCTTTCTTT CAWSIGQGAEAFF
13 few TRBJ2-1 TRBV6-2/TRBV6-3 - TGTGCCAGCAGCCCCCCGGCCGGGTTTGAGCAGTTCTTC CASSPPAGFEQFF
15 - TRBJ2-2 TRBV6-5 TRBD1 TGTGCCAGCAGCCGGGACAGGGTAGACACCGGGGAGCTGTTTTTT CASSRDRVDTGELFF
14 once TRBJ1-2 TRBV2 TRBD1 TGTGCCAGCAGCCCGTCCCCACCGGGACAGACCCCCGTCTTC CASSPSPPGQTPVF
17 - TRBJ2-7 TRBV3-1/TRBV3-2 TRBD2 TGTGCCAGCAGCCAAGAGAGGACTAGCGGGAGTCTCTACGAGCAGTACTTC CASSQERTSGSLYEQYF
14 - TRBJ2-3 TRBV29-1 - TGCAGCGTTGAAGCAGGGAATGAGCCTGATACGCAGTATTTT CSVEAGNEPDTQYF
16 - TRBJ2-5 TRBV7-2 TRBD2 TGTGCCAGCAGCTTAGTCGGGGGAGGGGCTCAAGAGACCCAGTACTTC CASSLVGGGAQETQYF
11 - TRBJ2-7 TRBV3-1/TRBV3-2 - TGTGCCAGCAGGGAGGGTTACGAGCAGTACTTC CASREGYEQYF
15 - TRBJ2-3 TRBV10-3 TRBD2 TGTGCCATCAGAGGACTAGCGGAGACCACAGATACGCAGTATTTT CAIRGLAETTDTQYF
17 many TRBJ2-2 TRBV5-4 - TGTGCCAGCAGCTTGCTCGAGGCCTTTCGTCGAACCGGGGAGCTGTTTTTT CASSLLEAFRRTGELFF
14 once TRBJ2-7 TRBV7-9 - TGTGCCAGCAGCTTAGCCAGCGGAGCTTACGAGCAGTACTTC CASSLASGAYEQYF
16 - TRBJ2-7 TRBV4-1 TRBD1 TGCGCCAGCAGCCAACTTACCGGGACAGGGGACAACGAGCAGTACTTC CASSQLTGTGDNEQYF
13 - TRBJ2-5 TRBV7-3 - TGTGCCAGCAGCTCCCCAGGGATGCAGACCCAGTACTTC CASSSPGMQTQYF
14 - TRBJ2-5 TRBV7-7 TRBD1 TGTGCTAGCAGCTGGGGACAGACGGGAGAGACCCAGTACTTC CASSWGQTGETQYF